Presented here are 28 T cell receptor beta chains from one specimen sequenced in a study of T cell responses to AZD1222 COVID-19 vaccine listed by TCRdb under 2021. Library preparation employed the immunoSEQ multiplex PCR assay. The source is immuneACCESS, and TCRdb retained only in-frame sequences with V and J called. Part of the clones is not carried over; for the studies checked, unresolved V genes explain less than half of this, and the remainder is unexplained. For this sample there are some 110,000 clones; around 76% appear just once. The ten most abundant clones make up 4% to 6% of the sample. The sample's time point label, decoded: baseline before first vaccination. The sample in question was peripheral blood, obtained on day 0 of AZD1222 vaccination. The receptors here all came from an adult in good health.

The chain has TRBV11-2 and TRBJ1-2; 7 nucleotides match TRBD1. The CDR3 extends over 15 amino acids. Germline values: CDR1 SGHAT, CDR2 FQNNGV. V was clipped by 0 bases and J by 3 bases; unmatched bases: 4. The CDR3: CASSLDGTGDYGYTF. The CDR3 bases are TGTGCCAGCAGCTTAGATGGCACAGGGGACTATGGCTACACCTTC. The complete variable domain, with remaining parts taken from reference TRBV11-2 and TRBJ1-2, reads EAGVAQSPRYKIIEKRQSVAFWCNPISGHATLYWYQQILGQGPKLLIQFQNNGVVDDSQLPKDRFSAERLKGVDSTLKIQPAKLEDSAVYLCASSLDGTGDYGYTFGSGTRLTVV.

The chain carries TRBV19 and TRBJ2-2; a weak D match, TRBD1 (6 bases). Germline CDR1 LNHDA, CDR2 SQIVND (reference sequence). The ends were cut back, 7 bases at V and 0 bases at J, with 9 bases in the middle. CDR3 length: 14 amino acids. The chain's CDR3 is CASKRQANTGELFF. CDR3 coding DNA: TGTGCCAGTAAAAGACAGGCGAACACCGGGGAGCTGTTTTTT.

The chain links TRBV27 to TRBJ2-3; TRBD1 matches at 7 bases. The germline gives CDR1 MNHEY, CDR2 SMNVEV (reference sequence). Trimming cost V 5 bases and J 2 bases; bases outside gene matches: 10. The CDR3 spans 16 residues. CDR3 protein: CASSARDRWITDTQYF. Here the CDR3 DNA reads TGTGCCAGCAGTGCGAGGGACAGATGGATCACAGATACGCAGTATTTT.

The table lists this clone with a count of one. V usage is TRBV9 and J usage is TRBJ2-2; D tentatively fits TRBD1 or TRBD2 (6 bases each). From germline, CDR1 is SGDLS and CDR2 YYNGEE. The CDR3 runs to 16 residues. Trimming pared 6 bases from V and 3 bases from J, leaving 18 bases between. The chain's CDR3 is CASNEGGPYYTGELFF. CDR3 DNA sequence: TGTGCCAGCAACGAGGGGGGTCCATACTACACCGGGGAGCTGTTTTTT.

This clone occurred a few times. The rearrangement uses TRBV6-6 and TRBJ2-3; 9 bases line up with TRBD1. Germline V gene data show CDR1 as MNHNY and CDR2 as SVGAGI (reference sequence). After removal of 5 bases from V and 2 bases from J, the junction contained 11 bases not matched to a gene. The CDR3 is 17 amino acids. CDR3: CASSRLSGTGYTDTQYF. In nucleotides, the CDR3 is TGTGCCAGCAGTCGCCTGTCTGGGACAGGGTACACAGATACGCAGTATTTT.

This chain's CDR3 is CASSSRGVRDTQYF. The CDR3 coding sequence is TGTGCCAGCAGCTCACGGGGGGTTAGAGATACGCAGTATTTT. The chain is built from TRBV13 and TRBJ2-3; 7 positions match TRBD2. Losses at the gene ends were 4 bases for V and 5 bases for J; bases not matched to a gene: 6. Germline V gives CDR1 PRHDT, CDR2 FYEKMQ (reference sequence). The CDR3 length is 14 residues.

This rearrangement joins TRBV27 to TRBJ2-7; D may be TRBD1 (6 bases). Per the germline V gene, CDR1 is MNHEY and CDR2 is SMNVEV (reference sequence). Trimming shortened V by 5 bases and J by 0 bases, and 17 bases separated the two germline ends. The CDR3 covers 16 residues. The CDR3 loop is CASSPFSAGVSYEQYF. CDR3 coding DNA: TGTGCCAGCAGTCCCTTCTCCGCAGGGGTCTCCTACGAGCAGTACTTC.

The chain carries TRBV9 and TRBJ2-3; D is undetermined. The germline V gene has CDR1 SGDLS and CDR2 YYNGEE. The CDR3 is made up of 12 amino acids. The V gene lost 0 bases and the J gene lost 5 bases, with 4 bases spanning the gap. The CDR3 loop is CASSVARDTQYF. CDR3 sequence (DNA): TGTGCCAGCAGCGTAGCAAGAGATACGCAGTATTTT.

This clone was seen a handful of times. The chain is built from TRBV6-2 or TRBV6-3 and TRBJ1-2; D remains ambiguous. This CDR3 is 14 amino acids long. Germline V gene lookup returns CDR1 MNHEY and CDR2 SVGEGT. V was cut by 2 bases and J by 3 bases, with 10 bases left in between. Here the CDR3 DNA reads TGTGCCAGCAGTTACACCGGACTTCACTATGGCTACACCTTC. It codes for CASSYTGLHYGYTF.

This rearrangement joins TRBV5-1 to TRBJ1-3; 10 bases line up with TRBD1. V dropped 5 bases and J dropped 2; count of bases not matched to a gene: 7. Germline V gives CDR1 SGHRS, CDR2 YFSETQ. The CDR3 contains 16 residues. DNA of the CDR3: TGCGCCAGCAGTCGTGGTGGGACAGGGGCTGGAAACACCATATATTTT. It translates to CASSRGGTGAGNTIYF.

The rearrangement uses TRBV2 and TRBJ2-1; D is undetermined. The ends were cut back, 8 bases at V and 5 bases at J, with 13 bases in the middle. Germline values: CDR1 SNHLY, CDR2 FYNNEI. The CDR3 length is 13 residues. The CDR3 loop reads CASGSSPHNEQFF. DNA of the CDR3: TGTGCCAGCGGTTCGAGTCCTCACAATGAGCAGTTCTTC.

The chain couples TRBV19 to TRBJ2-5; D might be TRBD1 (6 bases). Germline values: CDR1 LNHDA, CDR2 SQIVND (reference sequence). Trimming pared 5 bases from V and 4 bases from J, leaving 20 bases between. This CDR3 comprises 16 residues. CDR3 DNA: TGTGCCAGTAGTGCACCCCGGGACAAAGGAAGAGAGACCCAGTACTTC. It encodes CASSAPRDKGRETQYF.

The chain links TRBV5-1 to TRBJ1-5; D gene ambiguous. The V end lost 3 bases, the J end lost 5 bases, and 12 bases lay between the germline ends. Germline values: CDR1 SGHRS, CDR2 YFSETQ. The CDR3 covers 14 residues. Here the CDR3 reads CASSSGNQDQPQHF. The CDR3 DNA follows: TGCGCCAGCAGCTCCGGAAACCAAGATCAGCCCCAGCATTTT.

The chain is built from TRBV15 and TRBJ2-1; 10 positions match TRBD1. The CDR3 runs to 19 residues. CDR1 is LNHNV, CDR2 YYDKDF, per germline (reference sequence). V lost 1 base, J lost 3 bases, and 12 bases stayed unmatched. The CDR3 sequence is CATSRGTGGTRGRYNEQFF. CDR3 in DNA: TGTGCCACCAGCAGAGGGACAGGGGGTACCCGGGGCCGCTACAATGAGCAGTTCTTC.

The CDR3 sequence: CASSPRGEETQYF. DNA of the CDR3: TGTGCCAGTAGTCCGAGAGGGGAAGAGACCCAGTACTTC. V is TRBV19 and J is TRBJ2-5; D tentatively reads TRBD1 or TRBD2 (5 bases each). Trimming removed 5 bases at V and 3 bases at J, with 10 bases between. The CDR3 contains 13 residues. Germline-derived CDR1 and CDR2 are LNHDA and SQIVND (reference sequence). Full variable domain (remainder filled in from reference TRBV19 and TRBJ2-5): DGGITQSPKYLFRKEGQNVTLSCEQNLNHDAMYWYRQDPGQGLRLIYYSQIVNDFQKGDIAEGYSVSREKKESFPLTVTSAQKNPTAFYLCASSPRGEETQYFGPGTRLLVL.

This clone was counted a few times. The chain joins TRBV4-3 to TRBJ2-2; the match to TRBD2 covers 13 bases. Germline V gene data show CDR1 as LGHNA and CDR2 as YSLEER. The CDR3 runs 17 residues. V shed 2 bases and J 6 bases; nucleotides not matched to a gene: 6. Here the CDR3 reads CASSQSLGLAGAGELFF. The CDR3 DNA is TGCGCCAGCAGCCAATCCCTCGGACTAGCGGGGGCCGGGGAGCTGTTTTTT.

The count of this clone is one. The chain links TRBV19 to TRBJ1-2, with 7 bases aligning to TRBD1. After removal of 5 bases from V and 0 bases from J, the junction contained 3 bases not matched to a gene. The CDR3 covers 14 residues. Germline V gene data show CDR1 as LNHDA and CDR2 as SQIVND (reference sequence). The CDR3 DNA reads TGTGCCAGTAGTTTCGGGACAGCTAACTATGGCTACACCTTC. Its protein is CASSFGTANYGYTF.

J is TRBJ2-7 and V is TRBV4-3; 8 bases line up with TRBD1. Trimming took 0 bases from V and 4 from J; bases not matched to a gene: 11. CDR1 and CDR2 from the germline V gene are LGHNA and YSLEER. CDR3 size: 17 residues. In nucleotides, the CDR3 is TGCGCCAGCAGCCAAGATTACTCCCCAGGGGGCGCTTACGAGCAGTACTTC. Protein: CASSQDYSPGGAYEQYF.

This CDR3 reads CASGQGYLEQYF. The CDR3 DNA sequence: TGTGCCTCTGGACAGGGATACTTGGAGCAGTACTTC. The genes are TRBV30 and TRBJ2-7; 8 bases agree with TRBD1. This CDR3 comprises 12 residues. J gave up 7 bases and V 7 bases, and 9 bases lay outside the gene matches. The germline gives CDR1 GTSNPN, CDR2 SVGIG (reference sequence).

V and J are TRBV7-9 and TRBJ1-3; D may be TRBD1 (5 bases). Germline V gene lookup returns CDR1 SEHNR and CDR2 FQNEAQ (reference sequence). V was cut by 1 base and J by 7 bases, with 11 bases left in between. This CDR3 region has 14 residues. CDR3 region: CASSLGAGTNTIYF. CDR3 in DNA: TGTGCCAGCAGCTTAGGGGCAGGGACGAACACCATATATTTT.

The genes are TRBV27 and TRBJ2-3; 10 bases are shared with TRBD1. Germline CDR1 and CDR2: MNHEY and SMNVEV (reference sequence). V dropped 1 base and J dropped 4; count of bases not matched to a gene: 5. This CDR3 has 16 residues. The CDR3 DNA sequence: TGTGCCAGCAGTTTATGGGGCGGACAGGGGGCAGATACGCAGTATTTT. This gives the protein CASSLWGGQGADTQYF.

There are a few counts of this clone. The chain recombines TRBV4-3 with TRBJ1-6; TRBD1 aligns across 11 bases. The V gene end was trimmed by 0 bases and the J gene end by 9 bases; junction bases not matched to a gene: 4. Looked up from germline, CDR1 is LGHNA and CDR2 is YSLEER. This CDR3 has 16 amino acids. CDR3 sequence (DNA): TGCGCCAGCAGCCAAGATGCCGGGACAGGGGGTTCACCCCTCCACTTT. Protein sequence: CASSQDAGTGGSPLHF.

The chain is built from TRBV2 and TRBJ2-3, with D unresolved. CDR3 length: 13 amino acids. V gave up 8 bases and J gave up 0 bases, with 9 bases separating them. Germline CDR1 SNHLY, CDR2 FYNNEI. The CDR3 DNA reads as TGTGCCAGCCACCGGGCTAGCACAGATACGCAGTATTTT. Its translation is CASHRASTDTQYF.

V gene TRBV2 combines with J gene TRBJ2-7; a possible D gene is TRBD2 (6 bases). This CDR3 has 10 amino acids. Germline V gene lookup returns CDR1 SNHLY and CDR2 FYNNEI. Trimming stripped 10 bases from V and 4 bases from J, with 8 bases between. The CDR3 region has the DNA TGTGCCACCCGGGGGTACGAGCAGTACTTC. The encoded protein is CATRGYEQYF.

The chain uses TRBV5-4 and TRBJ2-3; D unresolved. CDR3 length: 12 residues. V lost 3 bases, J lost 11 bases, and 13 bases lay in between. Germline CDR1 SGHNT, CDR2 YYREEE (reference sequence). This chain's CDR3 is CASSSGPLGQYF. The DNA for the CDR3 is TGTGCCAGCAGCTCCGGCCCCTTGGGGCAGTATTTT.

V usage is TRBV25-1 and J usage is TRBJ2-5, with D hard to call. The V end was cut by 6 bases, the J end by 4 bases, with 6 bases between. Germline CDR1 is MGHDK and CDR2 is SYGVNS. The length of the CDR3 is 11 residues. DNA of the CDR3: TGTGCCAGCAGCTCATTAGAGACCCAGTACTTC. Its translation is CASSSLETQYF.

The V and J genes are TRBV4-2 and TRBJ1-5, with D possibly matching TRBD1 (5 bases). Trimming stripped 3 bases from V and 7 bases from J, with 25 bases between. The germline V gene has CDR1 LGHNA and CDR2 YNFKEQ. The CDR3 totals 18 residues. The CDR3 coding sequence is TGTGCCAGCAGCCAGGAACCGGAGGGAAGGGACCGAGGGCAGCCCCAGCATTTT. Translation gives CASSQEPEGRDRGQPQHF.

V usage is TRBV6-1 and J usage is TRBJ1-2, with D hard to call. Between the trimmed V and J ends, which lost 1 base and 4 bases, there was a span of 13 bases. The CDR3 runs 15 residues. CDR1 and CDR2 (germline): MNHNS, SASEGT. The CDR3 coding sequence is TGTGCCAGCAGTGAAGGGGCAGCTGCCCCCTATGGCTACACCTTC. This sequence encodes CASSEGAAAPYGYTF.